Here is one TCR beta chain with its context. What it binds is not known. The source of the sample is a study of blood T cells in healthy people across ages. Study-wide results and caveats: Roughly linearly, TCR beta diversity per million T cells fell as age increased. When set beside aged donors, long-lived donors presented more naive CD4+ cells and higher diversity. Strong correlation linked observed beta diversity and percent naive T cells.

Per sample, a minimum of 6 million PBMCs were isolated. Germline CDR1 MGHDK, CDR2 SYGVNS. The CDR3 length is 15 residues. V dropped 4 bases and J dropped 5 bases, with 15 bases sitting between them. It was with a sample-barcoded 5' primer and a J-beta primer mix that a second PCR of roughly 7 to 12 cycles was run. One entry per CDR3 protein, called by TCRdb with MiXCR from the 5' RACE reads. The data hold fewer than 800,000 distinct CDR3 sequences, with approximately 29% observed a single time. The receptor's source is a woman older than 75 in good health. The chain couples TRBV25-1 to TRBJ1-5, with a tentative D call TRBD1 (5 bases). Sequenced input: blood. The CDR3 DNA is TGTGCCAGCAGTGCCTCGGGGGGGACCCATCAGCCCCAGCATTTT. Translating gives CASSASGGTHQPQHF.